Shown below are 10 T cell receptor beta chains from a single sample sequenced in a study of blood T cell repertoires in COVID-19. The protocol was immunoSEQ multiplex PCR, while the TCRdb copy is restricted to in-frame clones and leaves out a portion. Of roughly 16,000 clones in the sample, approximately 84% were seen once. Material for sequencing was peripheral blood. Receptors were obtained from a human donor with active COVID-19. The donor label of this sample is uncertain.

The chain uses TRBV4-3 and TRBJ2-5; 11 bases match TRBD2. This CDR3 is built from 14 residues. Germline loops: CDR1 LGHNA, CDR2 YSLEER. V shed 4 bases and J 3 bases; nucleotides not matched to a gene: 1. Written as DNA, the CDR3 is TGCGCCAGCAGCCCGGGACTAGCGGAAGAGACCCAGTACTTC. It translates to CASSPGLAEETQYF.

The gene calls are TRBV6-6 and TRBJ1-2, with 9 bases identical to TRBD1. The CDR3 consists of 14 residues. Germline trimming cut 10 bases from V and 5 bases from J; bases unmatched to any gene: 11. Germline CDR1 and CDR2: MNHNY and SVGAGI (reference sequence). CDR3 loop: CATTKGTGTYGYTF. As DNA, the CDR3 is TGTGCCACCACGAAGGGGACAGGGACATATGGCTACACCTTC.

This CDR3 is CASSLGAASNYGYTF. The CDR3 bases are TGTGCCAGCAGCTTAGGGGCAGCTTCTAACTATGGCTACACCTTC. This chain joins TRBV7-9 and TRBJ1-2, with D uncertain. Trimming left V 1 base short and J 0 bases short, with 9 bases between. CDR3 length equals 15 residues. Germline CDR1 and CDR2: SEHNR and FQNEAQ (reference sequence).

The chain is built from TRBV14 and TRBJ2-3; perhaps TRBD1 as D (5 bases). V was clipped by 0 bases and J by 2 bases, with 9 bases between them. Germline CDR1 reads SGHDN; CDR2 reads FVKESK. This CDR3 is built from 15 residues. CDR3 sequence: CASSQDAGYTDTQYF. CDR3 sequence (DNA): TGTGCCAGCAGCCAAGATGCAGGGTACACAGATACGCAGTATTTT.

V and J are TRBV9 and TRBJ1-6; perhaps TRBD1 as D (6 bases). Germline values: CDR1 SGDLS, CDR2 YYNGEE. This CDR3 has 15 residues. Trimming cost V 3 bases and J 10 bases, with 17 bases left between them. The chain's CDR3 is CASSAMTGFSSPLHF. The CDR3 region has the DNA TGTGCCAGCAGCGCTATGACAGGCTTCTCGTCACCCCTCCACTTT.

The V gene is TRBV11-2, the J gene TRBJ2-1; possible D gene TRBD2, 7 bases. The length of the CDR3 is 15 residues. Trimming took off 1 base at V and 2 bases at J, with 9 bases between the two ends. The germline V gene encodes CDR1 SGHAT and CDR2 FQNNGV. For the CDR3, the DNA is TGTGCCAGCAGCTTAGGGGGGGGCCCCTACAATGAGCAGTTCTTC. Translated: CASSLGGGPYNEQFF.

The chain has TRBV5-6 and TRBJ1-1, with a possible D match to TRBD1 (5 bases). The CDR3 extends over 16 amino acids. V lost 2 bases, J lost 2 bases, and 16 bases lay in between. In germline, CDR1 is SGHDT, CDR2 YYEEEE. The CDR3 loop reads CASSLLGGLINTEAFF. The CDR3 DNA reads as TGTGCCAGCAGCTTACTTGGGGGACTCATAAACACTGAAGCTTTCTTT.

V usage is TRBV4-3 and J usage is TRBJ1-2; TRBD1 matches at 9 bases. The CDR3 contains 20 residues. Germline CDR1 reads LGHNA; CDR2 reads YSLEER. V trimming: 3 bases; J trimming: 1 base; junction bases outside the gene matches: 18. CDR3 amino acids: CASSQGQGRVPAKDNYGYTF. In DNA form, the CDR3 reads TGCGCCAGCAGCCAGGGACAGGGAAGGGTCCCGGCGAAAGATAACTATGGCTACACCTTC.

V is TRBV5-4 and J is TRBJ1-4; TRBD1 matches 8 bases. This CDR3 region has 14 residues. Losses at the gene ends were 4 bases for V and 5 bases for J; bases not matched to a gene: 4. From germline, CDR1 is SGHNT and CDR2 YYREEE (reference sequence). The CDR3, as DNA: TGTGCCAGCAGCCTGGACAGGGACAATGAAAAACTGTTTTTT. It encodes CASSLDRDNEKLFF.

The CDR3 DNA follows: TGTGCCAGCAGCGTAGCTCGGACAGTTCTGAACACCGGGGAGCTGTTTTTT. It is translated as CASSVARTVLNTGELFF. This chain joins TRBV9 and TRBJ2-2, with a possible D match to TRBD1 (6 bases). Trimming shortened V by 0 bases and J by 1 base, and 13 bases separated the two germline ends. Germline loops: CDR1 SGDLS, CDR2 YYNGEE. The CDR3 has 17 residues.